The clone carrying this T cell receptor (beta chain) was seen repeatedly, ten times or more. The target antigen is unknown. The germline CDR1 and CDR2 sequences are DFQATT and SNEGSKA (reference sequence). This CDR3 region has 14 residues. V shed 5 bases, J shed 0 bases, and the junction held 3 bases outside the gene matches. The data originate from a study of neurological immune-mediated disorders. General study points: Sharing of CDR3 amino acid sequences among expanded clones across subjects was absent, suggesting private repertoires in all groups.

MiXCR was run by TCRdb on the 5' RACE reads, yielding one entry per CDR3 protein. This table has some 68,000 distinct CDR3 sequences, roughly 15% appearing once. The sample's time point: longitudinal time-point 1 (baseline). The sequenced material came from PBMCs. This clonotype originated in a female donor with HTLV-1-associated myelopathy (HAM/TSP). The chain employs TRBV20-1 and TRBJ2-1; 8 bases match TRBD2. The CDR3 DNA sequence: TGCAGTGCTGGGCGGGGGGTCTCCTACAATGAGCAGTTCTTC. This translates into CSAGRGVSYNEQFF.